Described below is a single T cell receptor beta chain sequence and its context. Its antigen is undetermined. The sample belongs to a study of cytomegalovirus exposure and HLA in healthy donors. Overall study context: The approximately 120 validation repertoires were reported in a later analysis to have been generated on the same platform as the roughly 700 first-cohort repertoires. Notes on the study in general: Three of the chains that were CMV-associated were confirmed in vitro to be specific for CMV antigens. Most TCR sequences were rare, but some public TCRs occurred in many donors.

The table came from immunoSEQ multiplex PCR; TCRdb's copy has only in-frame clones and leaves some out. The sample records about 160,000 clones, roughly 84% being singletons. V shed 4 bases, J shed 5 bases, and the junction held 8 bases outside the gene matches. This CDR3 spans 15 amino acids. Germline loops: CDR1 LNHDA, CDR2 SQIVND (reference sequence). From the approximately 120-subject validation cohort, which was separate from the roughly 630-subject first cohort, the donors were drawn. This chain joins TRBV19 and TRBJ1-1; 9 bases are shared with TRBD1. This sequence was found in a man aged 25-40 years in good health and CMV-seropositive. The sample comprised PBMCs. The CDR3 DNA sequence: TGTGCCAGTAGTACAACTACAGGGGGCCTTACTGAAGCTTTCTTT. Protein product: CASSTTTGGLTEAFF.